This TCR beta chain was recorded in a study of T-cell memory formation after mild COVID-19. Study information: Most TCR clusters belonged to a single donor.

This clonotype occurred many times. A 5'RACE reaction primed in the constant segment made cDNA libraries of TCR alpha and TCR beta, and these carried sample barcodes and UMIs. TCRdb re-analysed the 5' RACE reads in MiXCR, keeping a single row per CDR3 protein. The sample consists of about 34,000 distinct CDR3 sequences, about 7.3% of them appearing once. The CDR3 runs to 18 residues. V was pared by 3 bases and J by 0 bases, with 3 bases of the junction left unmatched. Germline values: CDR1 SGHRS, CDR2 YFSETQ. The source of this sequence is a man aged 18-30 years who had mild COVID-19 (a few samples of this study predate the infection). Cell type and time point are not known. Specimen: PBMCs or a T cell subset sorted from them (not recorded which). The V and J genes are TRBV5-1 and TRBJ2-2, with 15 bases matching TRBD2. This CDR3 reads CASSYGTSGGPNTGELFF. The CDR3 DNA sequence: TGCGCCAGCAGCTACGGGACTAGCGGGGGGCCGAACACCGGGGAGCTGTTTTTT.